These T cell receptor beta chains were read from a single sample in a study of CD8 T cells in Susac syndrome. In TCRdb, the immunoSEQ multiplex PCR reads were re-called with MiXCR into one record per CDR3 protein. In the table there are approximately 77,000 distinct CDR3 sequences, 85% to 95% of which are singletons. Sequenced input: CD4+ T cells from PBMCs. The receptor set was obtained from a human donor with Susac syndrome. Both conserved end residues are part of each CDR3. D genes are given only for firm matches. Some rows mark clone size as missing; the rest say once, few, many or name a class of expanded clone.

v_call,j_call,d_call,clone_size,cdr3_nt,cdr3_aa
TRBV15,TRBJ1-5,TRBD1,.,TGTGCCACCAGCAGACCCCGACAGGGTGCTAATCAGCCCCAGCATTTT,CATSRPRQGANQPQHF
TRBV29-1,TRBJ2-1,TRBD2,.,TGCAGCGTTGACGGGGCTAGCGGGAAGTACAATGAGCAGTTCTTC,CSVDGASGKYNEQFF
TRBV28,TRBJ1-5,.,.,TGTGCCAGCAGTTTATACAACAGAGGGCAGCCCCAGCATTTT,CASSLYNRGQPQHF
TRBV2,TRBJ1-5,TRBD1,once,TGTGCCAGCAACCAGGGGGTTGTGGGTCAGCCCCAGCATTTT,CASNQGVVGQPQHF
TRBV7-2,TRBJ1-1,.,.,TGTGCCAGCAGCTTAGTATCGGTATCGAACACTGAAGCTTTCTTT,CASSLVSVSNTEAFF
TRBV6-1,TRBJ2-3,.,.,TGTGCCAGCACCACAGGGATATCGGGCACAGATACGCAGTATTTT,CASTTGISGTDTQYF
TRBV27,TRBJ2-4,.,.,TGTGCCAGCAAACGGTTAGCCAAAAACATTCAGTACTTC,CASKRLAKNIQYF
TRBV6-5,TRBJ2-7,.,.,TGTGCCACCCGTGGGACAAGACCCAAGGAGCAGTACTTC,CATRGTRPKEQYF
TRBV19,TRBJ2-5,TRBD1,.,TGTGCCAGTAGTATTGGGGGACAGGACGGAGAGACCCAGTACTTC,CASSIGGQDGETQYF
TRBV6-6,TRBJ1-2,.,.,TGTGCCAGCACCCCAACGGGCTATGGCTACACCTTC,CASTPTGYGYTF
TRBV6-2/TRBV6-3,TRBJ2-7,.,.,TGTGCCAGCAGTTATGGGCCTTTCGTCGAGCAGTACTTC,CASSYGPFVEQYF
TRBV5-6,TRBJ2-7,.,.,TGTGCCAGCAGCTTGACAGGAGGTAACTACGAGCAGTACTTC,CASSLTGGNYEQYF
TRBV15,TRBJ1-4,.,.,TGTGCCACCAGCAGAGAGATTGCCACTGGGGAAAAACTGTTTTTT,CATSREIATGEKLFF
TRBV6-1,TRBJ2-5,TRBD2,.,TGTGCCAGCAGAGGGGGATCCGGGACTAGGGTCGAGACCCAGTACTTC,CASRGGSGTRVETQYF
TRBV12-3/TRBV12-4,TRBJ2-7,.,.,TGTGCCAGCAGTTGGCCGGGGGCCTACGAGCAGTACTTC,CASSWPGAYEQYF
TRBV20-1,TRBJ1-2,.,.,TGCAGTGCTAGCTCAGGACGCTATGGCTACACCTTC,CSASSGRYGYTF
TRBV19,TRBJ2-4,.,.,TGTGCCAGTAGTATTAACCAGGCAGGGTCCAAAAACATTCAGTACTTC,CASSINQAGSKNIQYF
TRBV5-6,TRBJ1-1,.,.,TGTGCCAGCAGCTCAAGAGCAGCAAAGAACACTGAAGCTTTCTTT,CASSSRAAKNTEAFF
TRBV7-2,TRBJ2-1,.,once,TGTGCCAGCAGCTCCCGACCGCATAAACCGGGGAATGAGCAGTTCTTC,CASSSRPHKPGNEQFF
TRBV7-9,TRBJ2-3,.,.,TGTGCCAGCAGCCCTTCTTCGACAGACACAGATACGCAGTATTTT,CASSPSSTDTDTQYF
TRBV7-2,TRBJ2-3,TRBD2,once,TGTGCCAGCAGCTTAGCGGGGACTAGCGGAAGCACAGATACGCAGTATTTT,CASSLAGTSGSTDTQYF
TRBV5-5,TRBJ2-7,TRBD2,.,TGTGCCAGCAGCCCAAGACTAGCGGGGGCCAACTACGAGCAGTACTTC,CASSPRLAGANYEQYF
TRBV19,TRBJ2-5,.,.,TGTGCCAGTAAACCGGAGTTCGGGCGAGAGACCCAGTACTTC,CASKPEFGRETQYF
TRBV7-2,TRBJ1-2,.,.,TGTGCCAGCAGCTTAGAGGACCTAAAGCAGGGGCTTGGCTACACCTTC,CASSLEDLKQGLGYTF
TRBV25-1,TRBJ2-5,.,.,TGTGCCAGCAGTGAATCAGCCACCCAGTACTTC,CASSESATQYF
TRBV2,TRBJ2-7,.,once,TGTGCCAGCAGTGTTGGTCCAGGGAGCTACGAGCAGTACTTC,CASSVGPGSYEQYF
TRBV29-1,TRBJ2-5,TRBD2,.,TGCAGCGTACGCGGGAGGGCGGGTGTTACCCAGTACTTC,CSVRGRAGVTQYF
TRBV7-2,TRBJ2-7,.,.,TGTGCCAGCAGCATACTCCAACAGTACGAGCAGTACTTC,CASSILQQYEQYF